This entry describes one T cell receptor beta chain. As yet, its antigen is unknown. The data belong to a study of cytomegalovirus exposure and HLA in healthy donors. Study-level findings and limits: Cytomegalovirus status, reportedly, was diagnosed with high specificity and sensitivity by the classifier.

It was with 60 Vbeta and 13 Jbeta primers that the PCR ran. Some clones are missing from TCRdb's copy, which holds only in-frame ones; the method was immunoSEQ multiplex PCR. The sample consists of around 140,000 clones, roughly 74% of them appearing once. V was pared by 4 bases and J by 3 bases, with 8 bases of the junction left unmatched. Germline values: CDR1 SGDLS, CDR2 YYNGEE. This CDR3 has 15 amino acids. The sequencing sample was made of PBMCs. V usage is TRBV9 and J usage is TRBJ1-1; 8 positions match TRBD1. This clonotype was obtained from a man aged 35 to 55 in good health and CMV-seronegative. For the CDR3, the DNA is TGTGCCAGCAGCTCGACTACGACAGGGGACACTGAAGCTTTCTTT. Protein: CASSSTTTGDTEAFF. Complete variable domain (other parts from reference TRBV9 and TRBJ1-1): DSGVTQTPKHLITATGQRVTLRCSPRSGDLSVYWYQQSLDQGLQFLIQYYNGEERAKGNILERFSAQQFPDLHSELNLSSLELGDSALYFCASSSTTTGDTEAFFGQGTRLTVV.